These 2 T cell receptor beta chains were all obtained from the same sample, sequenced in a study of OX40 agonist ivuxolimab in advanced cancers. Method: immunoSEQ multiplex PCR; TCRdb's copy keeps in-frame clones and lacks some. There are some 45,000 clones in the sample; about 90% occur only once, and around 17% lies in the top ten. The sequencing here drew on CD4+ or CD8+ T cells sorted from blood, taken in a trial of the OX40 agonist ivuxolimab. The receptor source for this set is an adult with an advanced solid tumor such as melanoma, head and neck, liver or kidney cancer.

J is TRBJ2-7 and V is TRBV11-2, with a possible D match to TRBD2 (5 bases). The CDR3 has 14 amino acids. The germline V gene has CDR1 SGHAT and CDR2 FQNNGV. Trimming left V 3 bases short and J 0 bases short, with 9 bases between. CDR3 amino acids: CASSLEVGSYEQYF. The CDR3 DNA reads as TGTGCCAGCAGCTTGGAGGTGGGCTCCTACGAGCAGTACTTC.

This chain joins TRBV11-2 and TRBJ2-3; 7 nucleotides agree with TRBD1. This CDR3 has 16 residues. The germline gives CDR1 SGHAT, CDR2 FQNNGV. V shed 4 bases and J 4 bases; nucleotides not matched to a gene: 11. CDR3 sequence reads: CASSSPSGQFSDTQYF. CDR3 DNA: TGTGCCAGCAGCTCCCCTTCGGGACAGTTTTCAGATACGCAGTATTTT.